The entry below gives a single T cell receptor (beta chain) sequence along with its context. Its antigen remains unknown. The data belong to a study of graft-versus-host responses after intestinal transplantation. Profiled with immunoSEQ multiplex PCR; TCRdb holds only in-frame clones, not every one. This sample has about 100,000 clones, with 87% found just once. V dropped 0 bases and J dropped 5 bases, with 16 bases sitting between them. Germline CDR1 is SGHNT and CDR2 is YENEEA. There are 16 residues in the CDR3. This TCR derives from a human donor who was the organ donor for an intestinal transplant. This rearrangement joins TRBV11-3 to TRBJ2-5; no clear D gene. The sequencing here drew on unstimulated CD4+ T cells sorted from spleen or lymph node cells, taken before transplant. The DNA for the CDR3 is TGTGCCAGCAGCTTAGAGATGCGGTGGAAGGAGGAGACCCAGTACTTC. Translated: CASSLEMRWKEETQYF.